This T cell receptor (beta chain) comes out of a study of T-cell reconstitution after alpha-beta-depleted transplantation in children. Unique molecular identifiers were used to barcode this TCRbeta library. Via MiXCR, TCRdb re-called the PCR reads, giving one row per CDR3 protein. Of 250,000 to 300,000 distinct CDR3 sequences listed, around 10% were seen once; the top ten hold 7.5%. CDR1 DFQATT and CDR2 SNEGSKA come from the germline V gene (reference sequence). This CDR3 has 12 amino acids. V dropped 1 base and J dropped 2 bases, with 4 bases sitting between them. This clonotype was detected ten times or more. Its antigen is currently unknown. Study results and caveats: The authors attributed T-cell counts and diversity one year after transplant mostly to newly produced T cells. Several hundred expanded graft clones reportedly were the source of alpha-beta T cells about two months after transplant. High day-60 TCRbeta diversity in some patients came from surviving recipient T cells and thymic progenitors.

The rearrangement uses TRBV20-1 and TRBJ2-3; D is ambiguous. The sequence was obtained from a boy in the first two years of life with acute myeloid leukemia, due to receive a stem cell transplant. Source: PBMCs, taken before TCRalphabeta/CD19-depleted stem cell transplant. The CDR3 sequence is CSARVFTDTQYF. The CDR3 DNA is TGCAGTGCTAGAGTGTTCACAGATACGCAGTATTTT.